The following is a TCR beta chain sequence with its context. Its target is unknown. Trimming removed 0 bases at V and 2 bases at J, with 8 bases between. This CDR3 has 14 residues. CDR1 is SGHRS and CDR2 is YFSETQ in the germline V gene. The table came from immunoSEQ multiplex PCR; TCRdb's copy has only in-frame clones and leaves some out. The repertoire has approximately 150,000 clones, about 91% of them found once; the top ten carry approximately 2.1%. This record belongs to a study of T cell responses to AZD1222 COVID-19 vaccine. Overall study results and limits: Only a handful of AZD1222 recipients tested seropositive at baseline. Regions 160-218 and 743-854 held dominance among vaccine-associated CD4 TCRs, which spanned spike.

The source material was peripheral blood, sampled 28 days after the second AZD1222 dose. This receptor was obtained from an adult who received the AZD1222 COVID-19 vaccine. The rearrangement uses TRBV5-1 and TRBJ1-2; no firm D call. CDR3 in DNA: TGCGCCAGCAGCTTGGACGGCAGAAACTATGGCTACACCTTC. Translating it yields CASSLDGRNYGYTF.